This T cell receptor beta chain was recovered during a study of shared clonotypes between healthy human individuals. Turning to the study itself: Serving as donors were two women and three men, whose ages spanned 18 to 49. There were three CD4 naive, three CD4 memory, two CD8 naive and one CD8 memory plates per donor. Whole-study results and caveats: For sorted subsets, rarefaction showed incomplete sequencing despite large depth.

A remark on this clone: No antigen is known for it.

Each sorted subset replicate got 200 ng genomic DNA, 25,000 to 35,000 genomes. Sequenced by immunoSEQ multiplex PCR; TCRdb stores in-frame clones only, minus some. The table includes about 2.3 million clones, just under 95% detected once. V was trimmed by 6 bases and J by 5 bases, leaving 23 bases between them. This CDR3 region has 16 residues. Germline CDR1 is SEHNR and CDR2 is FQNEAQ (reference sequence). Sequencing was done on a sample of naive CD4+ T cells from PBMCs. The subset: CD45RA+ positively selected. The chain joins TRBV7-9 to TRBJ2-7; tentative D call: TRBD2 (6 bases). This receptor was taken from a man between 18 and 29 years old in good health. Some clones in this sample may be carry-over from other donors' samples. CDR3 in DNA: TGTGCCAGCAGTGGACCGGGGGTTTACCTCGGGGACGAGCAGTACTTC. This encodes CASSGPGVYLGDEQYF.